This T cell receptor (beta chain) came from a study of tumor and adjacent non-tumor tissue in lung cancer listed by TCRdb under 2018. For context, the study as a whole: Of the cohort, 12 patients had adenocarcinoma, 2 had squamous cell carcinoma and 1 had small cell lung cancer. The roughly 15 patients were aged about 31 to 85 years, included about ten men and 5 women, and had TNM stage I to III disease. Sequencing generated a total of about 130,000,000 productive TCRbeta reads, averaging about 4.2 million reads per sample. Using bulk TCRbeta repertoires from under 18 lung cancer patients, the study set lung tumor tissue side by side with matched distant non-tumor lung tissue. Around 30 paired specimens, one tumor and one normal lung sample per patient, were profiled by TCRbeta CDR3 sequencing.

Library generation was performed with multiplex PCR. The listed sequencing device is Illumina HiSeq 2500. TCRbeta libraries were built by three rounds of nested PCR using primers (Table S4), following protocols modified from ARM-PCR. Before sequencing, PCR products of 200-500 bp were cut from the gel and purified using the QIAquick gel extraction kit. In the source study's methods: Trimmomatic was used to clean the reads, FLASH merged the cleaned reads into complete CDR3 sequences, and MiTCR assigned the sequences to V(D)J germline segments. Clonal diversity was calculated as the inverse Simpson's index using VDJtools. A read counted as productive if the sequence was in-frame and lacked a premature stop codon. The public reads were reanalyzed by TCRdb: fastp trimming at Q25, MiXCR alignment, in-frame beta chains only. Each record represents a unique CDR3 protein, reported with the most common genes and DNA among its rows. The V and J calls follow TCRdb's processing rather than the paper's. This sample is represented by 100,000 to 150,000 distinct CDR3 sequences; over 65% of them were singletons. Around 13% of the sample belongs to the ten largest clones.

RNA was isolated from bulk, unsorted tissue, and RNA quality was assessed with a NanoDrop ND-1000 and an Agilent 2100. The donors were newly diagnosed lung cancer patients admitted for thoracic surgery in China from August to November 2014 who had not received prior chemotherapy. The study excluded patients who had received radiotherapy or chemotherapy before or who had another cancer at the same time. Pieces of surgical tissue measuring 1-2 cm3 were kept in RNAlater solution and held at -80 degrees C until needed. Points on this clonotype: The antigen this receptor binds is unknown. No much larger clone is present one base from it, and per-base qualities are unavailable.

Findings and caveats that apply to the study as a whole: Tumor tissue showed significantly higher TCR diversity (inverse Simpson) than normal lung tissue, at about 400 vs 150 (P = 0.0075, Mann-Whitney U test). The methods do not name the sequencing platform or mention unique molecular identifiers. With only about 14 patients in the cohort, the authors noted that larger samples and more detailed clinical data are needed. The top 100 clones accounted for a significantly larger cumulative portion of the repertoire in normal lung than in tumor tissue. TCR diversity was significantly higher in younger patients, and greater tumor TCR diversity was associated with shorter overall survival and shorter disease-free survival. Peripheral blood was not sequenced, so blood TCRbeta repertoires in these lung cancer patients were not examined.

From a lookup of the germline V gene, CDR1 and CDR2 are MNHNS and SASEGT. V lost 10 bases and J lost 7 bases; the stretch between them is 14 bases long. The CDR3 sequence holds 13 residues, the cysteine and phenylalanine included. This entry keeps only the CDR3 DNA: 39 bases, framed from base 1. The chain is encoded by TRBV6-1 joined to TRBJ1-6, with TRBD1 perhaps the D gene, on 6 matching bases. Sequencing was carried out using lung tumor tissue. The receptor was derived from a man between 25 and 39 years old with non-small cell lung cancer. The DNA sequence is TGTGCCACCCTTGTTGGGGGCAATTCACCCCTCCACTTT. It translates as CATLVGGNSPLHF.